This TCR beta chain was sequenced for a study of shared clonotypes between healthy human individuals (dated by TCRdb to 2020 to 2022). As for the study more broadly: A couple of women and a few men aged 18 to 49 years were included in the cohort. To increase sequencing depth and limit assay-specific biases, different laboratories used diverse techniques to prepare libraries and sequence TCR repertoires. To estimate repertoire size and how much clonotypes are shared between individuals, the study performed deep sequencing of blood TCR repertoires from a few healthy adults. Leukapheresis yielded between about 0.8 and 8.9 billion PBMCs per donor.

The donors were healthy, HIV-negative adults who had no recently reported acute infections or vaccinations. Every donor was a Caucasian adult living in Nashville, Tennessee, USA. For unsorted samples, 75 million to 90 million PBMCs were counted and genomic DNA was extracted with the QIAamp DNA Blood Mini kit. After blood collection by leukapheresis, PBMCs were isolated using Ficoll-Histopaque density gradient centrifugation and then cryopreserved in the vapor phase of liquid nitrogen. Results and caveats for the whole study, not just this receptor: Pairwise subsampling led to the expectation that sequencing depth would affect the degree of clonotype sharing among donors. Because the study included only a small number of donors, the genetic and exposure-history diversity represented was limited. Sampling was restricted to blood, and TCR repertoires in tissue are likely to differ from TCR repertoires in blood.

TCR CDR3 regions were amplified from genomic DNA by multiplex PCR using the deep immunoSEQ assay. Extracted genomic DNA from each cell subset was spread evenly across all wells of several immunoSEQ 96-well plates, with each plate serving as a replicate. For unsorted PBMC, each replicate PCR was loaded with roughly 330 ng genomic DNA, equivalent to about 30,000 T cell genomes. Genomic DNA from unsorted PBMC was sequenced over ten immunoSEQ deep assay plates. The purified libraries were quantified using a Qubit 3.0 fluorometer, sized with a Bioanalyzer 2100, and then quantified again using the KAPA Library Quantification kit. A separate single-read 150-cycle Illumina NextSeq 550 flow cell was used to sequence each immunoSEQ 96-well plate. Per the source publication's procedure: Because the immunoSEQ output included only junctional sequences and no quality scores, the filtering could not be the same as the filtering used for full-length reads. Sequences were annotated with PyIR, a Python wrapper for IgBLAST v1.9, using IMGT germline references to assign V/J genes and CDR3. Reads with weak V/J assignments (E-value above 1e-6), missing CDR3, stop codons, out-of-frame junctions, or ambiguous translated residues were removed. V3J clonotypes were defined by identical inferred V gene, J gene, and CDR3 amino acid sequence. The percentage overlap between two repertoires was calculated by dividing the number of shared unique clonotypes by the size of the smaller repertoire. Three approaches were used to assess repertoire richness: RTK rarefaction, the Chao1 estimator, and Recon v2.1 estimates of unobserved clonotypes. TCRdb limited this immuneACCESS table to in-frame rearrangements with V and J called. A share of clones is missing; checked studies link under half to unresolved V genes, and the rest is unexplained. V, J and clone size are those of that table, while D and trimming were read from the DNA. The sample yields about 490,000 clones; approximately 78% were counted once. The ten largest clones represent more than 10% of the sample.

For this clone: Its antigen is currently not known. Within one base of it there is no much larger clone, and no base qualities were kept.

CDR1 and CDR2 are read off the germline V gene as MDHEN and SYDVKM. V sheds 4 bases and J sheds 3 bases, leaving 10 bases between their ends. The CDR3, from cysteine to phenylalanine, totals 14 residues. The read is trimmed to its CDR3 DNA, 42 bases read in frame from base 1. This clonotype was sampled from a woman between 35 and 50 years old in good health. Some clones in this sample may be carry-over from other donors' samples. The rearrangement combines TRBV28 with TRBJ2-1; the D gene cannot be resolved reliably. The sequenced sample was PBMCs. The CDR3 reads as follows: CASSSGRYYNEQFF. In nucleotides, the sequence is TGTGCCAGCAGTTCTGGACGATACTACAATGAGCAGTTCTTC. The full variable domain, completed from the reference TRBV28 and TRBJ2-1 proteins outside the CDR3, reads DVKVTQSSRYLVKRTGEKVFLECVQDMDHENMFWYRQDPGLGLRLIYFSYDVKMKEKGDIPEGYSVSREKKERFSLILESASTNQTSMYLCASSSGRYYNEQFFGPGTRLTVL.